This T cell receptor beta chain appears in the sequencing data of a study of graft-versus-host responses after intestinal transplantation. Broader study findings: GvH clones turned up in recipient marrow; some had shown up first in ileum or blood.

The CDR3 consists of 15 residues. Germline CDR1 and CDR2: MNHEY and SVGAGI. The V gene lost 0 bases and the J gene lost 4 bases, with 12 bases spanning the gap. Measured with immunoSEQ multiplex PCR; TCRdb has only the in-frame clones, and not every one. The sample lists about 4,800 clones, over 25% occurring once. By share, this clone ranks as large. The V and J genes are TRBV6-5 and TRBJ1-2; D gene uncertain. This sequence was found in a human patient who was an organ donor for intestinal transplantation. The sequencing used alloreactive CD4+ T cells from a mixed lymphocyte reaction culture, collected before transplantation. Subset denoted: CFSE-low proliferating T cells sorted from roughly six-day pre-transplant mixed lymphocyte reaction (GvH or HvG direction). For the CDR3, the DNA is TGTGCCAGCAGTTACTCGATTATGGGGTCCTATGGCTACACCTTC. It yields the protein CASSYSIMGSYGYTF.